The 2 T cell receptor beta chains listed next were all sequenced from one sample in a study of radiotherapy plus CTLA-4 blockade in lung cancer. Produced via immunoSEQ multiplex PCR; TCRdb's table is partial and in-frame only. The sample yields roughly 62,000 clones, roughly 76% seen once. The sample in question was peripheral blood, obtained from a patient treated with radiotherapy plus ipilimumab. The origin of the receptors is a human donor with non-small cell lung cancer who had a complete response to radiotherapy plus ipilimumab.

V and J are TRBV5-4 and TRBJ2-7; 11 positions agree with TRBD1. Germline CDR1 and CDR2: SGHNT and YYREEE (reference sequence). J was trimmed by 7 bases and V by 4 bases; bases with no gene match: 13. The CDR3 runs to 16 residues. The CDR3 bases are TGTGCCAGCAGCCCCGACACCGGGACAGGGGGTGGGGAGCAGTACTTC. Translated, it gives CASSPDTGTGGGEQYF.

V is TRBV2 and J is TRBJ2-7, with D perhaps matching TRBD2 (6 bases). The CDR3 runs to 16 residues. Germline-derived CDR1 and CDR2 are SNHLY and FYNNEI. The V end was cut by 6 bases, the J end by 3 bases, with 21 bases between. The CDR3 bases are TGTGCCAGCAGCGCTGTACGGGGGAGGCCCTTCTACGAGCAGTACTTC. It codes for CASSAVRGRPFYEQYF.